The clone carrying this TCR beta chain was found many times. The antigen remains undetermined. The CDR3 consists of 14 residues. The V and J ends lost 2 bases and 10 bases respectively, with 14 bases between them. Germline values: CDR1 MGHRA, CDR2 YSYEKL. This sample was taken from a study of CD8 T cells in ankylosing spondylitis. Quantitative molecular-barcoded 5'-RACE generated the TCR beta libraries. In TCRdb, the 5' RACE reads were re-called with MiXCR into one record per CDR3 protein. The sample carries a few hundred thousand distinct CDR3 sequences, under 8.5% recorded once. Study-wide points: Researchers reportedly found disease-linked clones significantly enriched in matched ankylosing spondylitis synovial fluid. CD8+ cells made up the disease-linked clones, which were relatively rare in peripheral blood. Prior work had noted some motif variants in reactive arthritis blood and synovial fluid. A TCR beta motif made of fewer than 10 highly homologous variants seemed typical of ankylosing spondylitis blood.

The receptor was isolated from a male donor with ankylosing spondylitis. The rearrangement links TRBV4-1 to TRBJ1-4, with D perhaps TRBD1 (5 bases). The sample was blood, either unsorted or a sorted T cell fraction (not recorded which). CDR3 residues: CASSQMSGTLKLFF. The CDR3 DNA reads TGCGCCAGCAGCCAAATGTCCGGGACCCTAAAACTGTTTTTT.